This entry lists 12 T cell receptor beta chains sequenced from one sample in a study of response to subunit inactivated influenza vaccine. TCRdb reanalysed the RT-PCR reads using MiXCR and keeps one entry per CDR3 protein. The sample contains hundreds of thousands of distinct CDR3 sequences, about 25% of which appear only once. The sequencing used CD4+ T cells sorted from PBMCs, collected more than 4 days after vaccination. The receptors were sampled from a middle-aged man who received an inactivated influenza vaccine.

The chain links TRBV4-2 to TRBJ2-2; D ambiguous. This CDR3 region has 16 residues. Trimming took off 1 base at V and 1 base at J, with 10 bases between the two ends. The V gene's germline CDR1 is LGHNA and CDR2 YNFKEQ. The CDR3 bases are TGTGCCAGCAGCCAAGTCAGGTCCATGAACACCGGGGAGCTGTTTTTT. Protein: CASSQVRSMNTGELFF.

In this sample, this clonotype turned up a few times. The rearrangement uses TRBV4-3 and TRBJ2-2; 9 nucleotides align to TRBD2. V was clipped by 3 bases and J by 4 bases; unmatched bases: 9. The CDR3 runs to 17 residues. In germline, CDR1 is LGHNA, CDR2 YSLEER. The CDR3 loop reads CASSQMGSGRPTGELFF. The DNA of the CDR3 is TGCGCCAGCAGCCAGATGGGCAGCGGGAGGCCCACCGGGGAGCTGTTTTTT.

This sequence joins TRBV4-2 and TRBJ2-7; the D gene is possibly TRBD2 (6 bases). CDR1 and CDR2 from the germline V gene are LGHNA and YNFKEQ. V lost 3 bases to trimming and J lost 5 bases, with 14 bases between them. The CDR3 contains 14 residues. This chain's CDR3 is CASSQGGREDEQYF. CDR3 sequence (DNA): TGTGCCAGCAGCCAGGGGGGTAGGGAAGACGAGCAGTACTTC.

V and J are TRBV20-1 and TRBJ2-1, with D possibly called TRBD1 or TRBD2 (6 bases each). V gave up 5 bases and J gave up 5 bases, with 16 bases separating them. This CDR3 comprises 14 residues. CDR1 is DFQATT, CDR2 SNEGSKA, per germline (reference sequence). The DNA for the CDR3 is TGCAGTGCTCTTAGGGGGACTCGAGACAATGAGCAGTTCTTC. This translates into CSALRGTRDNEQFF.

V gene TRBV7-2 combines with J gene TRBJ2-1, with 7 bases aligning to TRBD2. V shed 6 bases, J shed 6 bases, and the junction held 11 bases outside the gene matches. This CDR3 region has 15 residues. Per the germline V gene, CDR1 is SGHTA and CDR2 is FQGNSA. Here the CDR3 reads CASRQAGSGANEQFF. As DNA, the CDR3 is TGTGCCAGCAGACAAGCGGGGAGTGGGGCCAATGAGCAGTTCTTC.

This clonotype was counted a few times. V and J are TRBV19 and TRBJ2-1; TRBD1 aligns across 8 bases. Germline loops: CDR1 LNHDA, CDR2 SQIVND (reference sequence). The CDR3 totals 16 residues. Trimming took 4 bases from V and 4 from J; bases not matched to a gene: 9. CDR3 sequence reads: CASSKIQGAMYNEQFF. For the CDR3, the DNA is TGTGCCAGTAGTAAAATCCAGGGGGCAATGTACAATGAGCAGTTCTTC.

CDR3 protein: CASSLDSSQGPGYEQYF. The DNA of the CDR3 is TGTGCCAGCAGCTTAGATAGTAGTCAGGGACCAGGCTACGAGCAGTACTTC. The rearrangement joins TRBV11-2 to TRBJ2-7; TRBD1 or TRBD2 may be the D gene (5 bases each). V lost 0 bases and J 3 bases, leaving 18 bases between the germline ends. This CDR3 comprises 17 residues. Germline V lookup: CDR1 SGHAT, CDR2 FQNNGV.

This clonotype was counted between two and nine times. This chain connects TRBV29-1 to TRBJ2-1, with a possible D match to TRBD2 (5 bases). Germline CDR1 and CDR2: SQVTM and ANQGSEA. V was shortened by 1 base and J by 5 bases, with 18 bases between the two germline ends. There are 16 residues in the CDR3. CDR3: CSVEVGSGITNNEQFF. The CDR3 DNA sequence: TGCAGCGTTGAAGTGGGCTCCGGGATCACAAACAATGAGCAGTTCTTC.

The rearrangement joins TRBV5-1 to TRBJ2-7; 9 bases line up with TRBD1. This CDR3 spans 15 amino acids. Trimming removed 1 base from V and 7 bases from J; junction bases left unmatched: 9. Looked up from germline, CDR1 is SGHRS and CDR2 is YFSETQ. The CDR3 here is CASSLSGTGLWEQYF. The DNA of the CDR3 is TGCGCCAGCAGCTTGTCCGGGACAGGGCTGTGGGAGCAGTACTTC. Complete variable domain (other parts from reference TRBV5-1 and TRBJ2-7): KAGVTQTPRYLIKTRGQQVTLSCSPISGHRSVSWYQQTPGQGLQFLFEYFSETQRNKGNFPGRFSGRQFSNSRSEMNVSTLELGDSALYLCASSLSGTGLWEQYFGPGTRLTVT.

CDR3 sequence (DNA): TGCAGTGCTAGAGAGCTTCAGGGTTGGGGCGAGACCCAGTACTTC. Protein: CSARELQGWGETQYF. The chain uses TRBV20-1 and TRBJ2-5, with a weak D call TRBD1 (5 bases). Germline V lookup: CDR1 DFQATT, CDR2 SNEGSKA (reference sequence). The CDR3 spans 15 residues. V shed 0 bases and J shed 5 bases, with 16 bases lying between them.

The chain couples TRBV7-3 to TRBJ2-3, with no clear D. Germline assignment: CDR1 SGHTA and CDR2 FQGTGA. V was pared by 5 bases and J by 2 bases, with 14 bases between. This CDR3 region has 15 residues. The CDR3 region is CASSPTASHTDTQYF. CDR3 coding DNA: TGTGCCAGCAGCCCTACGGCCTCCCACACAGATACGCAGTATTTT.

The CDR3 DNA follows: TGCAGCGTTGAGGTAGCGGGAGCCTACGAGCAGTACTTC. It is translated as CSVEVAGAYEQYF. The rearrangement links TRBV29-1 to TRBJ2-7; 9 bases align to TRBD2. This CDR3 spans 13 amino acids. The germline CDR1 and CDR2 sequences are SQVTM and ANQGSEA. V trimming: 3 bases; J trimming: 2 bases; junction bases outside the gene matches: 2.